The clone carrying this T cell receptor beta chain was observed at least ten times. The data were obtained in a study of T-cell reconstitution after alpha-beta-depleted transplantation in children. The CDR3 runs to 11 residues. Trimming removed 3 bases from V and 1 base from J, with 0 bases in between. TCRbeta library preparation incorporated unique molecular identifiers. TCRdb called the PCR reads again in MiXCR, with one record for every CDR3 protein. The sample has about 480,000 distinct CDR3 sequences; around 13% are singletons. Sequenced here: PBMCs from the stem cell graft donor, sampled from the stem cell graft. The receptor comes from a human donor who donated a stem cell graft to a child with combined immunodeficiency. The genes are TRBV12-3 or TRBV12-4 and TRBJ2-5; D ambiguous. The CDR3, as DNA: TGTGCCAGCAGTTTCCAAGAGACCCAGTACTTC. Encoded protein: CASSFQETQYF.